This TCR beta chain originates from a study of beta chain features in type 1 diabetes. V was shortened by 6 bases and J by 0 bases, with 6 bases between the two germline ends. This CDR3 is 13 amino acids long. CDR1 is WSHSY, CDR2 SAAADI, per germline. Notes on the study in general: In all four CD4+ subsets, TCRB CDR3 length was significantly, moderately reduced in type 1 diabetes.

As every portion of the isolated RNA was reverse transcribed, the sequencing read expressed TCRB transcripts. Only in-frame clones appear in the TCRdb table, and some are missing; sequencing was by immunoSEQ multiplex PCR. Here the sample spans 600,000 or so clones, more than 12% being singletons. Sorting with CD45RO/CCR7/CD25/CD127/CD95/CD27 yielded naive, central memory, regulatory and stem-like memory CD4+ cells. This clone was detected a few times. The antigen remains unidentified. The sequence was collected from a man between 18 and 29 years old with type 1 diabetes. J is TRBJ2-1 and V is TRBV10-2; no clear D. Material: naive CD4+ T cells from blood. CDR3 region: CASSGDSYNEQFF. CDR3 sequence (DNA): TGCGCCAGCAGCGGAGACTCCTACAATGAGCAGTTCTTC.